What follows are 21 T cell receptor beta chains derived from one specimen sequenced in a study of shared clonotypes between healthy human individuals. The table came from immunoSEQ multiplex PCR; TCRdb's copy has only in-frame clones and leaves some out. The table records around 2.1 million clones, around 95% of them present only once. The sequenced sample was naive CD4+ T cells sorted from blood. Subset described: CD45RA+ positively selected. The receptors stem from a man aged 18 to 35 in good health.

The table lists this clone with a count of one. The rearrangement links TRBV5-6 to TRBJ1-1, with 7 bases fitting TRBD1. After removal of 3 bases from V and 0 bases from J, the junction contained 5 bases not matched to a gene. This CDR3 is built from 15 residues. Per germline, CDR1 SGHDT and CDR2 YYEEEE. CDR3 in DNA: TGTGCCAGCAGCTCGGGACAGTACATGAACACTGAAGCTTTCTTT. This codes for CASSSGQYMNTEAFF.

The gene calls are TRBV30 and TRBJ1-6, with D perhaps matching TRBD1 (5 bases). This CDR3 is built from 16 residues. Germline V gene data show CDR1 as GTSNPN and CDR2 as SVGIG (reference sequence). V was clipped by 1 base and J by 10 bases, with 20 bases between them. Here the CDR3 DNA reads TGTGCCTGGAGTGAACTAGCGGCCCCGGGACGGTCACCCCTCCACTTT. This sequence encodes CAWSELAAPGRSPLHF. The full variable domain, in which reference TRBV30 and TRBJ1-6 provide the parts outside the CDR3, is SQTIHQWPATLVQPVGSPLSLECTVEGTSNPNLYWYRQAAGRGLQLLFYSVGIGQISSEVPQNLSASRPQDRQFILSSKKLLLSDSGFYLCAWSELAAPGRSPLHFGNGTRLTVT.

J is TRBJ2-7 and V is TRBV12-5; no firm D call. The CDR3 is made up of 15 amino acids. V was pared by 0 bases and J by 3 bases, with 12 bases between. CDR1 and CDR2 from the germline V gene are LGHNT and FRNRAP. The DNA for the CDR3 is TGTGCTAGTGGTTTGGTACTACAGCAGAACTACGAGCAGTACTTC. Amino acid sequence: CASGLVLQQNYEQYF.

The chain has TRBV5-1 and TRBJ2-2, with D uncertain. The CDR3 sequence is 12 residues long. The V gene's germline CDR1 is SGHRS and CDR2 YFSETQ. The germline V and J ends were trimmed by 7 bases and 7 bases, with 11 bases remaining between them. The CDR3 nucleotides are TGCGCCAGCCGCCGAGTCGGCGGGGAGCTGTTTTTT. This codes for CASRRVGGELFF.

This chain connects TRBV7-8 to TRBJ1-2; D call uncertain. CDR3 length equals 14 residues. Between the trimmed V and J ends, which lost 1 base and 8 bases, there was a span of 14 bases. The germline V gene has CDR1 SGHVS and CDR2 FQNEAQ. This CDR3 reads CASSLEGATRGYTF. DNA of the CDR3: TGTGCCAGCAGCTTAGAAGGAGCAACTAGAGGCTACACCTTC.

The chain combines TRBV4-1 with TRBJ1-4; TRBD1 matches at 9 bases. The CDR3 totals 18 residues. The germline gives CDR1 MGHRA, CDR2 YSYEKL. The junction had 16 bases not matched to a gene; V was cut back by 1 base and J by 10 bases. The CDR3 loop reads CASSQVVYPPKTGGKLFF. For the CDR3, the DNA is TGCGCCAGCAGCCAAGTAGTATATCCCCCTAAGACAGGGGGAAAACTGTTTTTT.

This chain links TRBV7-2 with TRBJ1-5; no clear D. Germline V lookup: CDR1 SGHTA, CDR2 FQGNSA. This CDR3 has 14 residues. Trimming removed 1 base at V and 5 bases at J, with 9 bases between. This CDR3 is CASSLGGGDQPQHF. CDR3 nucleotides: TGTGCCAGCAGCTTAGGGGGAGGAGATCAGCCCCAGCATTTT.

Of note for this clone: This sample includes further DNA sequences coding for the same CDR3. The chain employs TRBV5-1 and TRBJ1-1; TRBD1 matches 8 bases. With 1 base clipped from V and 5 bases from J, the junction kept 4 bases outside the gene matches. The CDR3 covers 14 residues. CDR1 SGHRS and CDR2 YFSETQ come from the germline V gene. For the CDR3, the DNA is TGCGCCAGCAGCTTGACAGGGGGTGTTACTGAAGCTTTCTTT. Its translation is CASSLTGGVTEAFF. Together with reference TRBV5-1 and TRBJ1-1, the CDR3 gives the full variable domain: KAGVTQTPRYLIKTRGQQVTLSCSPISGHRSVSWYQQTPGQGLQFLFEYFSETQRNKGNFPGRFSGRQFSNSRSEMNVSTLELGDSALYLCASSLTGGVTEAFFGQGTRLTVV.

With respect to this clone: Other DNA sequences within the sample encode an identical CDR3. V gene TRBV5-1 combines with J gene TRBJ2-3; D is ambiguous. Germline V gene data show CDR1 as SGHRS and CDR2 as YFSETQ. The CDR3 spans 13 residues. V was cut by 0 bases and J by 2 bases, with 4 bases left in between. CDR3 DNA sequence: TGCGCCAGCAGCTTGGGGAACACAGATACGCAGTATTTT. This translates into CASSLGNTDTQYF. Full variable domain (rest looked up from reference TRBV5-1 and TRBJ2-3): KAGVTQTPRYLIKTRGQQVTLSCSPISGHRSVSWYQQTPGQGLQFLFEYFSETQRNKGNFPGRFSGRQFSNSRSEMNVSTLELGDSALYLCASSLGNTDTQYFGPGTRLTVL.

This chain joins TRBV28 and TRBJ2-2, with D perhaps matching TRBD1 (9 bases). With 5 bases removed from V and 7 bases from J, the gap between germline ends came to 23 bases. The germline gives CDR1 MDHEN, CDR2 SYDVKM. The CDR3 is made up of 17 amino acids. For the CDR3, the DNA is TGTGCCAGCAGTCCGGAGCGGGGGACAGGGCAAGGCGGGGAGCTGTTTTTT. Translating it yields CASSPERGTGQGGELFF.

The chain recombines TRBV14 with TRBJ1-1; D is possibly TRBD1 (5 bases). The ends were cut back, 4 bases at V and 1 base at J, with 19 bases in the middle. Germline lookup yields CDR1 SGHDN and CDR2 FVKESK. This CDR3 has 17 residues. The CDR3 loop reads CASSRYSLQDANTEAFF. For the CDR3, the DNA is TGTGCCAGCAGCCGATATAGCCTACAGGACGCGAACACTGAAGCTTTCTTT.

This chain links TRBV5-1 with TRBJ2-7; D not certain. V lost 4 bases, J lost 1 base, and 12 bases lay in between. The CDR3 runs 14 residues. CDR1 is SGHRS, CDR2 YFSETQ, per germline. The CDR3 spells CASSPTPTSYEQYF. CDR3 in DNA: TGCGCCAGCAGCCCCACCCCCACGTCCTACGAGCAGTACTTC.

This chain uses TRBV2 with TRBJ2-2; no clear D gene. This CDR3 has 16 amino acids. Trimming shortened V by 2 bases and J by 6 bases, and 16 bases separated the two germline ends. Germline loops: CDR1 SNHLY, CDR2 FYNNEI. CDR3 residues: CASSEIGYLSAGELFF. For the CDR3, the DNA is TGTGCCAGCAGTGAAATAGGGTATCTCTCGGCCGGGGAGCTGTTTTTT.

The chain carries TRBV5-1 and TRBJ2-3; 14 nucleotides line up with TRBD2. The CDR3 totals 18 residues. In germline, CDR1 is SGHRS, CDR2 YFSETQ. V trimming: 3 bases; J trimming: 1 base; junction bases outside the gene matches: 7. The CDR3 loop is CASSSSTSGRAGTDTQYF. The CDR3 DNA reads TGCGCCAGCAGCTCCTCGACTAGCGGGAGGGCCGGCACAGATACGCAGTATTTT.

The chain has TRBV5-8 and TRBJ1-1; D unclear. The CDR3 has 12 residues. Deletions cut 3 bases from V and 7 bases from J, with 10 bases between. Germline V gene data show CDR1 as SGHTS and CDR2 as YDEGEE. CDR3 amino acids: CASSSRKSEAFF. For the CDR3, the DNA is TGTGCCAGCAGCTCTAGAAAGAGTGAAGCTTTCTTT.

This chain links TRBV5-1 with TRBJ1-3; tentative D call: TRBD1 (5 bases). The V gene lost 4 bases and the J gene lost 3 bases, with 14 bases spanning the gap. Germline-derived CDR1 and CDR2 are SGHRS and YFSETQ. The length of the CDR3 is 15 residues. For the CDR3, the DNA is TGCGCCAGCAGCCCGGAGGTGGGACTTGGAAACACCATATATTTT. Its translation is CASSPEVGLGNTIYF.

The rearrangement uses TRBV9 and TRBJ1-2; D is unclear. CDR1 SGDLS and CDR2 YYNGEE come from the germline V gene. V lost 0 bases and J 2 bases, leaving 8 bases between the germline ends. The CDR3 has 14 amino acids. In DNA form, the CDR3 reads TGTGCCAGCAGCGTAGGAGCTCAGAACTATGGCTACACCTTC. Its protein is CASSVGAQNYGYTF.

The chain links TRBV6-5 to TRBJ2-7; D might be TRBD1 (6 bases). The V gene lost 7 bases and the J gene lost 3 bases, with 19 bases spanning the gap. The CDR3 covers 15 residues. Germline V gene sequence: CDR1 MNHEY, CDR2 SVGAGI. The CDR3 here is CASTRLGAKFYEQYF. The CDR3 coding sequence is TGTGCCAGCACTAGGCTGGGGGCGAAATTCTACGAGCAGTACTTC.

Only one count was recorded for this clone. This rearrangement joins TRBV7-2 to TRBJ1-3, with no clear D. CDR1 is SGHTA and CDR2 is FQGNSA in the germline V gene. The CDR3 is 14 residues long. Trimming removed 0 bases from V and 5 bases from J, with 8 bases in between. The chain's CDR3 is CASSLAGIRNTIYF. The CDR3 DNA follows: TGTGCCAGCAGCTTAGCAGGGATCAGAAACACCATATATTTT.

The chain is built from TRBV7-8 and TRBJ2-1; TRBD1 agrees at 8 bases. The germline V gene has CDR1 SGHVS and CDR2 FQNEAQ. J lost 8 bases, V lost 5 bases, and 14 bases had no gene match. This CDR3 contains 16 residues. In DNA form, the CDR3 reads TGTGCCAGCAGCGCGGACAGGGTCGTGGCGTTTGATGAGCAGTTCTTC. This translates into CASSADRVVAFDEQFF.

CDR3 DNA sequence: TGCGCCAGCAGCCAGAGCGTCGGGGGGCCGTATGGCTACACCTTC. Amino acid sequence: CASSQSVGGPYGYTF. The gene calls are TRBV4-3 and TRBJ1-2, with a weak D call TRBD1 (6 bases). CDR1 is LGHNA and CDR2 is YSLEER in the germline V gene. V lost 3 bases to trimming and J lost 5 bases, with 16 bases between them. The CDR3 sequence is 15 residues long.